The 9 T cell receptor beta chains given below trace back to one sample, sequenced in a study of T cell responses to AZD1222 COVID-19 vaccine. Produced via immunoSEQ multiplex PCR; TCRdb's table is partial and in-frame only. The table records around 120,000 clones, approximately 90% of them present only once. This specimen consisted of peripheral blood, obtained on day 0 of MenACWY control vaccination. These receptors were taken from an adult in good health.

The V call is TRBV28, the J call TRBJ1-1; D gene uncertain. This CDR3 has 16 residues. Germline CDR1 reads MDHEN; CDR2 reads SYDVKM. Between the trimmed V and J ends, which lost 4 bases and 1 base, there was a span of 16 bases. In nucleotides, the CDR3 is TGTGCCAGCAGTTCGCCAACCGCCGCAGCGAACACTGAAGCTTTCTTT. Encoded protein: CASSSPTAAANTEAFF. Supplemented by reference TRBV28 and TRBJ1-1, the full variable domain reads DVKVTQSSRYLVKRTGEKVFLECVQDMDHENMFWYRQDPGLGLRLIYFSYDVKMKEKGDIPEGYSVSREKKERFSLILESASTNQTSMYLCASSSPTAAANTEAFFGQGTRLTVV.

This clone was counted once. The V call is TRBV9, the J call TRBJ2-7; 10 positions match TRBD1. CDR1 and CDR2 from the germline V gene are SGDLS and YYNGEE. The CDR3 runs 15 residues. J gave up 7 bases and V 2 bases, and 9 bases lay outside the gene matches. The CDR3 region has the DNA TGTGCCAGCAGCGTTCAGGGCGACAGGGGGCGAGAGCAGTACTTC. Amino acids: CASSVQGDRGREQYF.

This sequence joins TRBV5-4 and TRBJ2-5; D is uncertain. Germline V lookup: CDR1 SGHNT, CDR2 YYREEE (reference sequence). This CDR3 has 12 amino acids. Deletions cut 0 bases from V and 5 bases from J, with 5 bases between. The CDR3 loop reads CASSLAQETQYF. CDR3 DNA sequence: TGTGCCAGCAGCTTGGCCCAGGAGACCCAGTACTTC.

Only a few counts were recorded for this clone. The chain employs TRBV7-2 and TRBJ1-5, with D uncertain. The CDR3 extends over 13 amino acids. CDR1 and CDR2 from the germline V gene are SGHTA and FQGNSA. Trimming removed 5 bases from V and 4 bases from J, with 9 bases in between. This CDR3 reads CASSQDENQPQHF. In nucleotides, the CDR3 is TGTGCCAGCAGCCAGGACGAAAATCAGCCCCAGCATTTT.

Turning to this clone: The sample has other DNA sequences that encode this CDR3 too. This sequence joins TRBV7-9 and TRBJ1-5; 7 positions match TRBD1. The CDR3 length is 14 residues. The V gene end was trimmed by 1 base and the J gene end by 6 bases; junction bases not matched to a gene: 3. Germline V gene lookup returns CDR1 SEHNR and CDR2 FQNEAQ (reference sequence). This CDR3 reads CASSLGQGGQPQHF. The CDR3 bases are TGTGCCAGCAGCTTAGGCCAGGGGGGTCAGCCCCAGCATTTT.

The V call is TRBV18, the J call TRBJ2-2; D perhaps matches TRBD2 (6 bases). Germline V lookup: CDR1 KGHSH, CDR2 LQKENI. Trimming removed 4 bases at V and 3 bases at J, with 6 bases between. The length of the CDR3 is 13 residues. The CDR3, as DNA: TGTGCCAGCTCACTAGCGGACACCGGGGAGCTGTTTTTT. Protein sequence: CASSLADTGELFF.

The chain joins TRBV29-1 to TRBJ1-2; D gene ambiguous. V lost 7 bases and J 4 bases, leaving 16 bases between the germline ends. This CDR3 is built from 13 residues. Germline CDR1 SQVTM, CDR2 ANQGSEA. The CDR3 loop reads CSGDDGGPYGYTF. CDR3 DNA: TGCAGCGGGGATGATGGAGGGCCCTATGGCTACACCTTC.

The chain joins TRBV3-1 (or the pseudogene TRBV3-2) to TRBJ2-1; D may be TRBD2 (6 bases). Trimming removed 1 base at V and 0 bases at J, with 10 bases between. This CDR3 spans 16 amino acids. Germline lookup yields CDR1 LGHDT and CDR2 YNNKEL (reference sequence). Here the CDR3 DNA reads TGTGCCAGCAGCCAAGTCTTCGGGGGCTCCTACAATGAGCAGTTCTTC. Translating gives CASSQVFGGSYNEQFF.

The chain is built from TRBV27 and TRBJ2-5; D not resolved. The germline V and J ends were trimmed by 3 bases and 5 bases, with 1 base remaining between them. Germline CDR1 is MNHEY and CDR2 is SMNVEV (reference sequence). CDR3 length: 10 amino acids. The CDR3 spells CASSFETQYF. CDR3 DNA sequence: TGTGCCAGCAGTTTCGAGACCCAGTACTTC.